This entry concerns a single TCR beta chain. Those who donated were healthy bone marrow donors. Researchers ran the PCR with 60 Vbeta and 13 Jbeta primers. Some clones are missing from TCRdb's copy, which holds only in-frame ones; the method was immunoSEQ multiplex PCR. The data contain about 160,000 clones, roughly 85% of them singletons. This specimen comes from a study of cytomegalovirus exposure and HLA in healthy donors. Germline CDR1 and CDR2: SGHNT and YYREEE (reference sequence). CDR3 length: 14 residues. Between the trimmed V and J ends, which lost 7 bases and 1 base, there was a span of 14 bases.

This sequence joins TRBV5-4 and TRBJ2-5; D possibly corresponds to TRBD1 (6 bases). This TCR derives from a man aged 40-49 years in good health and CMV-seronegative. Sequencing was performed on PBMCs. The CDR3 protein is CASGIVGGQETQYF. In DNA form, the CDR3 reads TGTGCCAGCGGAATAGTAGGGGGCCAAGAGACCCAGTACTTC.